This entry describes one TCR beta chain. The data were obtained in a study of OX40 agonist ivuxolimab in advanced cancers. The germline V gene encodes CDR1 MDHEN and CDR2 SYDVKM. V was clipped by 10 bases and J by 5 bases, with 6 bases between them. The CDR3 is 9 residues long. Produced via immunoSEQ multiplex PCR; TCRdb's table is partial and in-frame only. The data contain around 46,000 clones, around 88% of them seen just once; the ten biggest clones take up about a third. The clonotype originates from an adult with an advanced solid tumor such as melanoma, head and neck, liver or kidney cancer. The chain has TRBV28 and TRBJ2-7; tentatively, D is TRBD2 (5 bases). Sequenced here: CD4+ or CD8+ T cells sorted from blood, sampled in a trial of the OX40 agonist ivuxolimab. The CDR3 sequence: CATGDEQYF. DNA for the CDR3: TGTGCCACCGGGGACGAGCAGTACTTC.